A selection of T cell receptor beta chains follows, all from one sample in a study of Ad26.COV2.S vaccination and SARS-CoV-2 variants. Sequencing was performed with immunoSEQ multiplex PCR; in TCRdb, only in-frame clones are kept and a portion is missing. This sample carries roughly 410,000 clones, about 80% of them seen once, and the ten largest clones take about 8%. The sequencing used peripheral blood, collected in a trial of Ad26.COV2.S vaccine versus placebo. The receptors here all came from a person between 18 and 65 years old who received the Ad26.COV2.S COVID-19 vaccine or a placebo. Both conserved end residues are part of each CDR3. Each record gives: D gene, V gene, CDR3 protein. The D gene is left open where the match is weak.

>NA|TRBV19
CASSIGGNEQFF
>NA|TRBV7-9
CASSLFMGPGAFF
>NA|TRBV7-9
CASSSQGTYEQYF
>TRBD2|TRBV6-5
CASSYSGREGYEQYF
>TRBD1|TRBV6-5
CASSPGQGHEKLFF
>NA|TRBV7-8
CASSPRGRGSYNSPLHF
>TRBD1|TRBV6-7
CASSYSPGQGALHEAFF
>TRBD1|TRBV4-3
CASSQEGRQGARGYTF
>NA|TRBV5-4
CASSSAPGLANYGYTF
>NA|TRBV18
CASSPPSGANVLTF
>NA|TRBV5-6
CASSLEKGAGLTYNEQFF
>NA|TRBV11-3
CASSPHYLRNYGYTF
>NA|TRBV3-1/TRBV3-2
CASSQETGFGYTF
>TRBD2|TRBV5-6
CASSFASGGTDTQYF
>NA|TRBV4-3
CASSQDRDLYGYTF
>TRBD2|TRBV9
CASSVAPGTSGRAYEQYF
>TRBD1|TRBV10-3
CAIQGGENQPQHF
>TRBD1|TRBV6-5
CASSYLGTGWADTQYF
>TRBD2|TRBV19
CASSPWGGNSYNEQFF
>TRBD1|TRBV29-1
CSVYGTGNSTDTQYF
>NA|TRBV18
CASSPLRTQETQYF
>NA|TRBV7-2
CASSLRAENYGYTF
>TRBD1|TRBV19
CASSDRGYEQYF
>NA|TRBV19
CASSLGGWNEKLFF
>NA|TRBV18
CASSPGPQGNEQFF
>TRBD1|TRBV9
CASSLGGTGGQETQYF
>NA|TRBV3-1/TRBV3-2
CASSLSAFNNEQFF
>TRBD1|TRBV12-3/TRBV12-4
CASTQTGKSEAFF
>NA|TRBV12-5
CASGWLGTVPRAFF
>NA|TRBV5-4
CASTSRASRDSPLHF
>NA|TRBV2
CASSVLLGENIQYF
>NA|TRBV7-2
CASSSRLRSAKNIQYF
>NA|TRBV5-5
CASSSDSFNEKLFF
>TRBD2|TRBV18
CASSPVGRGGMINIQYF
>NA|TRBV28
CASRPPVTEAFF
>NA|TRBV11-3
CASSFRRTTVEQFF
>TRBD1|TRBV7-3
CASSLLTGSEAFF
>NA|TRBV13
CASSSGTKTTLQPQHF
>NA|TRBV24-1
CATSDLEDGDQETQYF
>NA|TRBV12-3/TRBV12-4
CASSLGQALGYTF
>NA|TRBV7-2
CASRGVRWSTDTQYF
>TRBD1|TRBV7-9
CASNLGTGGSDTQYF
>NA|TRBV19
CASSSTTGPRETQYF
>NA|TRBV5-1
CASSLGTDLSYEQYF
>TRBD1|TRBV6-2/TRBV6-3
CASSNRDRNQPQHF
>NA|TRBV4-3
CASSQDPDFVKNIQYF
>NA|TRBV18
CASSSRGLDGEQFF
>TRBD1|TRBV19
CASSIGQGTDTQYF
>TRBD1|TRBV24-1
CATSGQGATGELFF
>NA|TRBV19
CASSIVQNSPLHF
>NA|TRBV5-4
CASSFPGGPADTQYF
>NA|TRBV10-3
CAIRAGTSYEQYF
>TRBD2|TRBV4-1
CASSQDGRRERDTQYF
>NA|TRBV28
CASILREVGQPQHF
>NA|TRBV30
CAWSVGGRGNQPQHF